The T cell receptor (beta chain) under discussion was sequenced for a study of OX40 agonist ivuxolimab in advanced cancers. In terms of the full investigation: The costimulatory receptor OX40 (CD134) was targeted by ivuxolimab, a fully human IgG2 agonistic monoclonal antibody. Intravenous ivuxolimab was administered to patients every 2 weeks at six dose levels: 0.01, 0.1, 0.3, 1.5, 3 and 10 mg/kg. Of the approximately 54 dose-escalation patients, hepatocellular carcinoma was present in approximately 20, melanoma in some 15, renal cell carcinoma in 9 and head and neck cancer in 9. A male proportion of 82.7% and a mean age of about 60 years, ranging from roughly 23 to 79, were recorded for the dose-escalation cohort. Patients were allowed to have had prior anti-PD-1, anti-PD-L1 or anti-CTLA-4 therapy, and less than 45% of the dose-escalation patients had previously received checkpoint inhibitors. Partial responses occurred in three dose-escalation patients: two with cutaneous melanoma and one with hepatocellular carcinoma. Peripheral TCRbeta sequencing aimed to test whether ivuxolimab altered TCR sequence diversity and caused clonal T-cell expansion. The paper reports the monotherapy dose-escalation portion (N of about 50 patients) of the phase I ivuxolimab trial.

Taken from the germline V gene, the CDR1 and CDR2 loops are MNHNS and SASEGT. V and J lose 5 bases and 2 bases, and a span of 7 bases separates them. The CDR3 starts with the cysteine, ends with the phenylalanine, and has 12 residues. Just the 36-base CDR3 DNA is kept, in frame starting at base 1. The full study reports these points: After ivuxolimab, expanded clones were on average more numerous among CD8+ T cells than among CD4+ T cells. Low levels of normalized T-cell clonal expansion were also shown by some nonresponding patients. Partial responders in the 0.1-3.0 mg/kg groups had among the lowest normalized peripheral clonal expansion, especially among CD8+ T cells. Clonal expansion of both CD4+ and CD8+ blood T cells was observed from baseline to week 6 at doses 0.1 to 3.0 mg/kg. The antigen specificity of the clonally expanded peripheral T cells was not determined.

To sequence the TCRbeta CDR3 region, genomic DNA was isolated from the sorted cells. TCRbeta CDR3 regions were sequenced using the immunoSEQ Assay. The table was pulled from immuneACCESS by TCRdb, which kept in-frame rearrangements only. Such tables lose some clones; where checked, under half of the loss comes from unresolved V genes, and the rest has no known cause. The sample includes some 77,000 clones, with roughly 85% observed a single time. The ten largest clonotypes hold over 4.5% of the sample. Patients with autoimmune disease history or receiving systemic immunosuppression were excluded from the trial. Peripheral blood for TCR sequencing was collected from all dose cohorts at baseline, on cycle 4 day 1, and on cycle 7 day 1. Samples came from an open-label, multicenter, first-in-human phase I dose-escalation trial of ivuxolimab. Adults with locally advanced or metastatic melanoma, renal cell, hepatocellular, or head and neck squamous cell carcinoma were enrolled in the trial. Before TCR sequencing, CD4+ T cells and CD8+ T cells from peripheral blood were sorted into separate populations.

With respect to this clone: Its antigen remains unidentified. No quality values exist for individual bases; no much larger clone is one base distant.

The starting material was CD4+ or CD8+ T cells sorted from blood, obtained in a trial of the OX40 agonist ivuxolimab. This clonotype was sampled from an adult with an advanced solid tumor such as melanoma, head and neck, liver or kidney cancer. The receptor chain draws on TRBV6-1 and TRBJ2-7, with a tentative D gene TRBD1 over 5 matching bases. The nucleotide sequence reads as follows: TGTGCCAGCAGTCCGACAGCCTACGAGCAGTACTTC. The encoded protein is CASSPTAYEQYF.